What follows are 10 T cell receptor beta chains derived from one specimen sequenced in a study of shared clonotypes between healthy human individuals. Assay: immunoSEQ multiplex PCR; the TCRdb copy retains only in-frame clones and omits some. The data contain 2,500,000 or so clones, roughly 93% of them singletons. Material: naive CD4+ T cells from PBMCs. Subset in this sample: CD45RA+ positively selected. All receptors come from a young man in good health. Some clones in this sample may be carry-over from other donors' samples.

V and J are TRBV4-1 and TRBJ2-7, with D perhaps matching TRBD1 (6 bases). The CDR3 loop spans 15 amino acids. Germline lookup yields CDR1 MGHRA and CDR2 YSYEKL. Trimming shortened V by 5 bases and J by 6 bases, and 20 bases separated the two germline ends. This chain's CDR3 is CASSSRQDIYSEQYF. The CDR3 DNA is TGCGCCAGCAGCTCCCGACAGGATATCTACTCCGAGCAGTACTTC.

The chain joins TRBV27 to TRBJ1-5; TRBD1 might be the D (5 bases). The CDR3 spans 18 residues. The germline V and J ends were trimmed by 0 bases and 4 bases, with 19 bases remaining between them. Germline lookup yields CDR1 MNHEY and CDR2 SMNVEV (reference sequence). CDR3 region: CASSLSGRWEYGNQPQHF. The CDR3 nucleotides read TGTGCCAGCAGTTTATCGGGGCGGTGGGAATATGGGAATCAGCCCCAGCATTTT.

This chain uses TRBV30 with TRBJ1-4; D might be TRBD1 (5 bases). The CDR3 length is 13 residues. Per germline, CDR1 GTSNPN and CDR2 SVGIG (reference sequence). V was clipped by 2 bases and J by 8 bases, with 12 bases between them. CDR3 sequence (DNA): TGTGCCTGGAGTAGGATGGAGGGGGAAAAACTGTTTTTT. Its protein product is CAWSRMEGEKLFF.

This chain uses TRBV14 with TRBJ2-7, with 7 bases fitting TRBD1. CDR3 length equals 15 residues. Per germline, CDR1 SGHDN and CDR2 FVKESK. V shed 6 bases, J shed 0 bases, and the junction held 8 bases outside the gene matches. CDR3 loop: CASSHTGTVSYEQYF. CDR3 DNA sequence: TGTGCCAGCAGTCATACGGGGACAGTCTCCTACGAGCAGTACTTC.

The chain couples TRBV28 to TRBJ2-3; 12 positions match TRBD2. Germline lookup yields CDR1 MDHEN and CDR2 SYDVKM. The CDR3 loop spans 17 amino acids. After removal of 2 bases from V and 2 bases from J, the junction contained 5 bases not matched to a gene. Here the CDR3 DNA reads TGTGCCAGCAGTTTAATCCTAGCGGGAGGGAACACAGATACGCAGTATTTT. It codes for CASSLILAGGNTDTQYF.

J is TRBJ1-2 and V is TRBV6-1, with D perhaps matching TRBD1 (5 bases). The CDR3 is made up of 15 amino acids. Germline CDR1 and CDR2: MNHNS and SASEGT. With 2 bases removed from V and 8 bases from J, the gap between germline ends came to 18 bases. CDR3 bases: TGTGCCAGCAGTGAACTTGGGGCAGGGCACGGCGGCTACACCTTC. Its translation: CASSELGAGHGGYTF.

Points on this clone: The sample carries other DNA sequences with the same CDR3. The chain employs TRBV27 and TRBJ2-7; D might be TRBD1 or TRBD2, each matching 5 bases. Germline lookup yields CDR1 MNHEY and CDR2 SMNVEV (reference sequence). The CDR3 contains 14 residues. Trimming took off 2 bases at V and 2 bases at J, with 10 bases between the two ends. The CDR3 nucleotides read TGTGCCAGCAGTTTACGGGGCAGGGCCTACGAGCAGTACTTC. Its translation is CASSLRGRAYEQYF.

V is TRBV6-5 and J is TRBJ1-1, with D maybe TRBD1 (5 bases). V was clipped by 5 bases and J by 10 bases, with 17 bases between them. CDR3 length: 13 amino acids. From germline, CDR1 is MNHEY and CDR2 SVGAGI. CDR3 loop: CASSRRGELRAFF. The CDR3, as DNA: TGTGCCAGCAGTCGTCGGGGGGAACTTAGAGCTTTCTTT.

The chain joins TRBV5-4 to TRBJ1-4; 8 nucleotides align to TRBD1. The CDR3 contains 15 residues. Per germline, CDR1 SGHNT and CDR2 YYREEE (reference sequence). J was trimmed by 6 bases and V by 4 bases; bases with no gene match: 8. The CDR3: CASSRGGQGHEKLFF. In DNA form, the CDR3 reads TGTGCCAGCAGCAGGGGAGGACAGGGACATGAAAAACTGTTTTTT.

V and J are TRBV5-1 and TRBJ2-7; D uncertain. This CDR3 is built from 13 residues. Germline V lookup: CDR1 SGHRS, CDR2 YFSETQ. V was shortened by 4 bases and J by 0 bases, with 8 bases between the two germline ends. CDR3 loop: CASSPQNSYEQYF. CDR3 sequence (DNA): TGCGCCAGCAGCCCCCAAAACTCCTACGAGCAGTACTTC.